This T cell receptor (beta chain) was identified during a study of T cells in Graves' hyperthyroidism and ophthalmopathy. TCR beta CDR3 sequences were amplified from RNA transcripts. Primed by the HTBI set, a first-round RT-PCR was run on the TCR CDR3. TCRdb independently ran MiXCR on the multiplex PCR reads; one entry per CDR3 protein. The table records 350,000 to 400,000 distinct CDR3 sequences, about 14% of them present only once. Germline loops: CDR1 LGHDT, CDR2 YNNKEL (reference sequence). The CDR3 covers 15 residues. Losses at the gene ends were 2 bases for V and 9 bases for J; bases not matched to a gene: 10. This clonotype was seen many times.

The sample comprised blood. This sequence originates from a woman aged 55-69 years with Graves' hyperthyroidism. J is TRBJ2-1 and V is TRBV3-1, with 7 positions matching TRBD2. CDR3 amino acids: CASSQWGGSGSEQFF. CDR3 sequence (DNA): TGTGCCAGCAGCCAATGGGGCGGGAGTGGTAGTGAGCAGTTCTTC.